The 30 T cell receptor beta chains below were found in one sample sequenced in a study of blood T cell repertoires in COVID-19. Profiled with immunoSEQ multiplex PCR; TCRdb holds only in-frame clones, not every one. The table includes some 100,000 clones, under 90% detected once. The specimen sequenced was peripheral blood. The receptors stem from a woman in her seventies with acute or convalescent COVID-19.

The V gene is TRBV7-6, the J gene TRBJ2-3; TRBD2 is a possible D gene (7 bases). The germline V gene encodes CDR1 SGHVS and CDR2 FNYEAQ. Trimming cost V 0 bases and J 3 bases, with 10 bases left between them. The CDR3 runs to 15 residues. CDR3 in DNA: TGTGCCAGCAGCTTAGCGAGGGGGGGGACAGATACGCAGTATTTT. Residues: CASSLARGGTDTQYF.

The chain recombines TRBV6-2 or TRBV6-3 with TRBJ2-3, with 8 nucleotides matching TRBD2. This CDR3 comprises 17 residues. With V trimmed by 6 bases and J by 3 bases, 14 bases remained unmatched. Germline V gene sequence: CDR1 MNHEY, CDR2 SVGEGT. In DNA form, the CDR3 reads TGTGCCAGCAGCCCTTTACGGGGGGGCCGTAAGACAGATACGCAGTATTTT. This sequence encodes CASSPLRGGRKTDTQYF.

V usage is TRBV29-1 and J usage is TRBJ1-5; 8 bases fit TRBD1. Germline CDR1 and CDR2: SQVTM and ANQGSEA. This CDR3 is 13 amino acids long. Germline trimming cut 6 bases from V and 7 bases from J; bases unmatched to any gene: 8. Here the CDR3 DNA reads TGCAGCGTGTCGCTGACAGGGGCCCAGCCCCAGCATTTT. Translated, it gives CSVSLTGAQPQHF.

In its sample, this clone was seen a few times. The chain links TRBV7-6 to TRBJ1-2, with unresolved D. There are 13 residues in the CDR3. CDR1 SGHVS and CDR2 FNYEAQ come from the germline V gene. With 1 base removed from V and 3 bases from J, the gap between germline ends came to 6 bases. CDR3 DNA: TGTGCCAGCAGCTTAGGGCGGTACTATGGCTACACCTTC. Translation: CASSLGRYYGYTF.

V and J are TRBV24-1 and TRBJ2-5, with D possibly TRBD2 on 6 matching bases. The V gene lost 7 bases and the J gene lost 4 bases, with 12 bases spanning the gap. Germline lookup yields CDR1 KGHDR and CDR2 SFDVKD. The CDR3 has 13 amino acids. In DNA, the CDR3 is TGTGCCACCAGGGCGGGGCGCGTAGAGACCCAGTACTTC. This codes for CATRAGRVETQYF.

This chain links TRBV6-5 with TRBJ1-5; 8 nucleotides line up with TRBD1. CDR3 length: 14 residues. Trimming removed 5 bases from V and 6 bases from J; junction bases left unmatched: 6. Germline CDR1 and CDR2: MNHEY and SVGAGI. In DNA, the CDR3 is TGTGCCAGCAGTCTAAACAGGGGGTCTCAGCCCCAGCATTTT. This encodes CASSLNRGSQPQHF.

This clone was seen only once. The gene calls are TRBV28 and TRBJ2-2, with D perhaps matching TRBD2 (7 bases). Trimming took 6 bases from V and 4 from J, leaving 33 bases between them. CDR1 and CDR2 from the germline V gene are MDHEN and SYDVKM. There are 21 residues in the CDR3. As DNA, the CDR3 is TGTGCCAGCAGCTCATTCCTAGGGGGGGGCAACAGACGTAGATCCACCGGGGAGCTGTTTTTT. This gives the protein CASSSFLGGGNRRRSTGELFF.

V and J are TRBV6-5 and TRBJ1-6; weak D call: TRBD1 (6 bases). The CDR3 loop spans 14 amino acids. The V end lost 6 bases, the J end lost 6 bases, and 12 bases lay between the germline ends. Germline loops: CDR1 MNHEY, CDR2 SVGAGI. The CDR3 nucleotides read TGTGCCAGCAGGGGGACAATAGTTAATTCACCCCTCCACTTT. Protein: CASRGTIVNSPLHF.

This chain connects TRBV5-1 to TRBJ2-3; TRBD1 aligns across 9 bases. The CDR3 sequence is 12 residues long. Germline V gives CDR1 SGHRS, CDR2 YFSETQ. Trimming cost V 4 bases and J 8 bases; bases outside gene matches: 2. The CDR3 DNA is TGCGCCAGCAGCCCGGACAGGGGTACGCAGTATTTT. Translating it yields CASSPDRGTQYF.

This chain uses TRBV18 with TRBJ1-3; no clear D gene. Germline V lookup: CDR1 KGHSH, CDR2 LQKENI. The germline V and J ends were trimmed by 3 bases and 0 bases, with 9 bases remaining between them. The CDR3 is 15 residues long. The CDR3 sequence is CASSPTPNSGNTIYF. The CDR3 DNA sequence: TGTGCCAGCTCACCGACACCTAACTCTGGAAACACCATATATTTT.

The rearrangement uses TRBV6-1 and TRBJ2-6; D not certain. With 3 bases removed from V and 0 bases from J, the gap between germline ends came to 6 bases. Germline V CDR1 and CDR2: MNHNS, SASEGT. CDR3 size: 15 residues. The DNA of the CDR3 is TGTGCCAGCAGTGATACGGGCTCTGGGGCCAACGTCCTGACTTTC. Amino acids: CASSDTGSGANVLTF.

The CDR3, as DNA: TGTGCCAGCAGCCCCTATAGGACCGAGGGTGAAAAACTGTTTTTT. Its protein is CASSPYRTEGEKLFF. The rearrangement links TRBV3-1 (or the pseudogene TRBV3-2) to TRBJ1-4; no firm D call. CDR1 LGHDT and CDR2 YNNKEL come from the germline V gene (reference sequence). The CDR3 extends over 15 amino acids. Trimming took 4 bases from V and 7 from J, leaving 16 bases between them.

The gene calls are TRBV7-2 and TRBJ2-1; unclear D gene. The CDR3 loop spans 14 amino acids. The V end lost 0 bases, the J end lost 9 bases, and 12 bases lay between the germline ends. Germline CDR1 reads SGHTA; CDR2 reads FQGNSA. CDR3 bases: TGTGCCAGCAGCTTAGCACTACAAAATAGTGAGCAGTTCTTC. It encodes CASSLALQNSEQFF.

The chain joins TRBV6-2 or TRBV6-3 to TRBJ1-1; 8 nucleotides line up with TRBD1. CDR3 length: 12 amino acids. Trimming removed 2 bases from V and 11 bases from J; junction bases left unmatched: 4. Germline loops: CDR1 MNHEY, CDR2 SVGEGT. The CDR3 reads CASSYPDRVAFF. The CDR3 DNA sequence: TGTGCCAGCAGTTACCCGGACAGGGTGGCTTTCTTT.

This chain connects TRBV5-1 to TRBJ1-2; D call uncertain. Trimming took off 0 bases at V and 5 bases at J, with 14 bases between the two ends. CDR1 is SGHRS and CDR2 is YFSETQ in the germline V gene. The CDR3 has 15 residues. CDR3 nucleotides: TGCGCCAGCAGCTTGGGAGCGGTTTCTATTTATGGCTACACCTTC. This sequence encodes CASSLGAVSIYGYTF.

CDR3 nucleotide sequence: TGTGCCAGCAGTCCCCGAGGAACGCAGTATTTT. Protein: CASSPRGTQYF. The chain has TRBV28 and TRBJ2-3; D unclear. The germline CDR1 and CDR2 sequences are MDHEN and SYDVKM. This CDR3 has 11 amino acids. V dropped 5 bases and J dropped 9 bases, with 9 bases sitting between them.

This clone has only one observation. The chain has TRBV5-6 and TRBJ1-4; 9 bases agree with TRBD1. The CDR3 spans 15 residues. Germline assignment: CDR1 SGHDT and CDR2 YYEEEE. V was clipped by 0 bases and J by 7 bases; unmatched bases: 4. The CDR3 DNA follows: TGTGCCAGCAGCTTGGATACAGGGGGCTTTGAAAAACTGTTTTTT. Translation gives CASSLDTGGFEKLFF.

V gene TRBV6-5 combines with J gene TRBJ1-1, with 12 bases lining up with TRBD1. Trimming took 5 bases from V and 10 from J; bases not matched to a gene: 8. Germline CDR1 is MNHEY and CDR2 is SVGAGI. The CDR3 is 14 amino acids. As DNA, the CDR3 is TGTGCCAGCAGTCCGGGACAGGGGGCTCGAGGAGCTTTCTTT. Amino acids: CASSPGQGARGAFF.

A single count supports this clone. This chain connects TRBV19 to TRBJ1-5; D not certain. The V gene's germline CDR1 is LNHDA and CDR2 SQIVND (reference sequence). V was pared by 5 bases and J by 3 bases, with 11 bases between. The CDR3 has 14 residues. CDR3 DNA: TGTGCCAGTAGTCCAAGACGGGACAATCAGCCCCAGCATTTT. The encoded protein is CASSPRRDNQPQHF.

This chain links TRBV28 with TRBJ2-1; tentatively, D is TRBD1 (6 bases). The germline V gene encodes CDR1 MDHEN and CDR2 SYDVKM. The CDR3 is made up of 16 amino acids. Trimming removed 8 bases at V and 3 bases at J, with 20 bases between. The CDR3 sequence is CASQGPRTVNYNEQFF. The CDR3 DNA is TGTGCCAGCCAGGGACCTAGGACAGTGAACTACAATGAGCAGTTCTTC.

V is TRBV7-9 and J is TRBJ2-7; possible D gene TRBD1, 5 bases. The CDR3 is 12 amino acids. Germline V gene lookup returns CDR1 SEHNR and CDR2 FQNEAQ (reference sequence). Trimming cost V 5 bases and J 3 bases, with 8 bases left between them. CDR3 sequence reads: CASSTQGYEQYF. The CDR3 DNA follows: TGTGCCAGCAGCACCCAGGGCTACGAGCAGTACTTC.

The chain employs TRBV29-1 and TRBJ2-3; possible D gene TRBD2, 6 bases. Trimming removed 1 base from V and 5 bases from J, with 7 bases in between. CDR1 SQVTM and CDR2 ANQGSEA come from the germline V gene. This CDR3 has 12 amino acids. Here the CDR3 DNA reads TGCAGCGTTGAAGGGGGAGGAGATACGCAGTATTTT. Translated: CSVEGGGDTQYF.

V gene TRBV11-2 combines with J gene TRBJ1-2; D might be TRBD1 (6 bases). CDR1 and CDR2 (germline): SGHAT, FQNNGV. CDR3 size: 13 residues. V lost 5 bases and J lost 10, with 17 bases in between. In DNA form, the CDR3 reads TGTGCCAGCAGCATAGCGGGGGGGGCAGACTACACCTTC. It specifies CASSIAGGADYTF.

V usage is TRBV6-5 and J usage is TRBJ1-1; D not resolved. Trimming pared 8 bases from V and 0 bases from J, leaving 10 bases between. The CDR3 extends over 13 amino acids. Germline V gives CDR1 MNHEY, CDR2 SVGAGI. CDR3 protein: CASSWGVNTEAFF. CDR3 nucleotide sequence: TGTGCCAGCTCCTGGGGAGTGAACACTGAAGCTTTCTTT.

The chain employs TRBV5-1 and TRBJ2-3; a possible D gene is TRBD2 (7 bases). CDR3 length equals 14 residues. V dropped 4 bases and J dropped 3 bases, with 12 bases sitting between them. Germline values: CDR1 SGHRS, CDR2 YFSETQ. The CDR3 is CASSTGGLTDTQYF. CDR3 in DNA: TGCGCCAGCAGCACCGGGGGGCTGACAGATACGCAGTATTTT.

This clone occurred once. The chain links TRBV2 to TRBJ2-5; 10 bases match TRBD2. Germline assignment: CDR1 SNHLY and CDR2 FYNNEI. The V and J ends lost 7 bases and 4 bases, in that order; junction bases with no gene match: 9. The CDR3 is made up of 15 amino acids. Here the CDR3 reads CASTLAGVAGETQYF. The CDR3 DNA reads TGTGCCAGCACTCTAGCGGGGGTGGCCGGAGAGACCCAGTACTTC.

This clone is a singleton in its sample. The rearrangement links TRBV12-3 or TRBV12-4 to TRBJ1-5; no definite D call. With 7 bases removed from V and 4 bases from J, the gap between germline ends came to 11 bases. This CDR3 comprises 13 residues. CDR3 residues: CASTETPNQPQHF. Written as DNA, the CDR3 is TGTGCCAGCACTGAGACACCTAATCAGCCCCAGCATTTT.

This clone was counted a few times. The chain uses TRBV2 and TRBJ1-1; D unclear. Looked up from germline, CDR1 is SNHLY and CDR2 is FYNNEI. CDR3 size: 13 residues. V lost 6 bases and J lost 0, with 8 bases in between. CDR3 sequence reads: CASSSNLNTEAFF. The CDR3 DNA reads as TGTGCCAGCAGCTCTAACTTGAACACTGAAGCTTTCTTT.

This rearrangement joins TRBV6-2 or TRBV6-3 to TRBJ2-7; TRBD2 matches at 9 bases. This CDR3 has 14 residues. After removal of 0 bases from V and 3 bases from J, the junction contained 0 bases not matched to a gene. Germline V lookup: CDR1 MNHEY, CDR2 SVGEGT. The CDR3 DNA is TGTGCCAGCAGTTACTCTAGCGGGAGCTACGAGCAGTACTTC. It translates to CASSYSSGSYEQYF.

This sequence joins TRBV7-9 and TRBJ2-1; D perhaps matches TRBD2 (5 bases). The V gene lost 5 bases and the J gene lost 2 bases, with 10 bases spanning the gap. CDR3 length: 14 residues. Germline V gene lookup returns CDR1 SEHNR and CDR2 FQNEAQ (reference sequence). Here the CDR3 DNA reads TGTGCCAGCAGCCGGGCCGGGGCCTACAATGAGCAGTTCTTC. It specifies CASSRAGAYNEQFF.